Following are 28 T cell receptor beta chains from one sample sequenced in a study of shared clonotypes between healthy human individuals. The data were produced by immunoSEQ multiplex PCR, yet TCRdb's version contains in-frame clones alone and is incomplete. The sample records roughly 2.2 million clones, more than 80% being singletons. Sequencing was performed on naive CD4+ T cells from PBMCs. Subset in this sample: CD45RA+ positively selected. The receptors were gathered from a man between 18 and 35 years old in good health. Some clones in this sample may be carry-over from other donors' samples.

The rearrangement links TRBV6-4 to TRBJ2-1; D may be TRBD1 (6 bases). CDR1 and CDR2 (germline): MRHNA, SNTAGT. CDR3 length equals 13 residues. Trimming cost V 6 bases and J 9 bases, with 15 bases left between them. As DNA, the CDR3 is TGTGCCAGCAGCGGGCAGGGGCTCTCTGAGCAGTTCTTC. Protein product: CASSGQGLSEQFF.

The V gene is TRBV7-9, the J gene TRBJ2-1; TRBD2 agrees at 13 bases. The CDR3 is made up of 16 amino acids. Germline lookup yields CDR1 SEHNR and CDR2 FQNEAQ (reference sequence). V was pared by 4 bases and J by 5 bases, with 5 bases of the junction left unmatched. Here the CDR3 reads CASSSRLAGGNNEQFF. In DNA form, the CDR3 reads TGTGCCAGCAGCTCGAGACTAGCGGGAGGAAACAATGAGCAGTTCTTC.

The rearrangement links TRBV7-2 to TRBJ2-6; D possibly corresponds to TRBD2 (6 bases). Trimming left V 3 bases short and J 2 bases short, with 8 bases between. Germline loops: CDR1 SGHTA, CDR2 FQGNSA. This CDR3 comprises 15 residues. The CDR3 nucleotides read TGTGCCAGCAGCTTTCGGGAGACTGGGGCCAACGTCCTGACTTTC. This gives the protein CASSFRETGANVLTF.

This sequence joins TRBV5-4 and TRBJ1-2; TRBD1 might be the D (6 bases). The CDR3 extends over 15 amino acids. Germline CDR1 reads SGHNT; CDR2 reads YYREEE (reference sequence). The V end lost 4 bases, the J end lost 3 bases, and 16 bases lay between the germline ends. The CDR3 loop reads CASSHQTGADYGYTF. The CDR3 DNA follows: TGTGCCAGCAGCCACCAGACAGGAGCAGACTATGGCTACACCTTC.

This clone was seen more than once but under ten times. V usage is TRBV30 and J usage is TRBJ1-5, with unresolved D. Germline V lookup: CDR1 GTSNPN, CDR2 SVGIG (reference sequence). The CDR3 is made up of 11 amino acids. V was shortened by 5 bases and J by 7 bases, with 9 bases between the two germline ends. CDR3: CAWGPGQPQHF. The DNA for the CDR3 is TGTGCCTGGGGCCCGGGGCAGCCCCAGCATTTT.

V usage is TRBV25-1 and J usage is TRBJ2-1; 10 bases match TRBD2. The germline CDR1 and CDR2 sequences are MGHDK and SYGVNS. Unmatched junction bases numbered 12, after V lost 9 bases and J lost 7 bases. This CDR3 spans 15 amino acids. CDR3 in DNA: TGTGCCAGTGGACCTAGCGGGAGTCGGGCGAATGAGCAGTTCTTC. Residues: CASGPSGSRANEQFF.

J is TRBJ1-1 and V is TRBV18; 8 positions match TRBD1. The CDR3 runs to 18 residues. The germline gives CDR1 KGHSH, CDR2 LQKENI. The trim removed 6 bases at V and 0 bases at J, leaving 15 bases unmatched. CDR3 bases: TGTGCCAGCTCCCCCTCCCAGACAGGGGTGGCCGTGAACACTGAAGCTTTCTTT. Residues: CASSPSQTGVAVNTEAFF.

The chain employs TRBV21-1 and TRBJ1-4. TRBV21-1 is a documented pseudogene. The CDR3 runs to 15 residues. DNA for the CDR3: TGTGCCAGCAGCCGGAGGGGCCCCTCCTGGAGAAAACTGTTTTTT. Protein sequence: CASSRRGPSWRKLFF.

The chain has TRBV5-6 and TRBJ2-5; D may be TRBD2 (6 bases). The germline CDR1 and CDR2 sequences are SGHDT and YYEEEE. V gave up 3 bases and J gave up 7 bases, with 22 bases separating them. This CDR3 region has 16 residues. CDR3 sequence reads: CASSSLVTSPGGTQYF. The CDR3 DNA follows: TGTGCCAGCAGCTCGCTTGTGACTAGTCCTGGTGGGACCCAGTACTTC.

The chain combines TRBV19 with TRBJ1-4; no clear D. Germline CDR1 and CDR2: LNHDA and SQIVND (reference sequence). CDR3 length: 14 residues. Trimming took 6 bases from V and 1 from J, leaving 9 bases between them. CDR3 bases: TGTGCCAGTAGCCTACGGGGAACTAATGAAAAACTGTTTTTT. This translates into CASSLRGTNEKLFF.

The CDR3 DNA is TGCGCCAGCAGCCAAGTTGGCCTAGTCAACCAGGGAGTAGAGACCCAGTACTTC. Its translation is CASSQVGLVNQGVETQYF. The rearrangement joins TRBV4-1 to TRBJ2-5, with D perhaps matching TRBD1 or TRBD2 (5 bases each). V lost 1 base, J lost 4 bases, and 22 bases lay in between. The CDR3 totals 18 residues. CDR1 and CDR2 from the germline V gene are MGHRA and YSYEKL.

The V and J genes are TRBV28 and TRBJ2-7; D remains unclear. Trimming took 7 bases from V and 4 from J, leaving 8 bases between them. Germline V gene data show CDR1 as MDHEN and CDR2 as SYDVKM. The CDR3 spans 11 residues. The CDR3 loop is CASTGRYEQYF. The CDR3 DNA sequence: TGTGCCAGCACCGGACGGTACGAGCAGTACTTC. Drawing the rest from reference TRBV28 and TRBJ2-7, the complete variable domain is DVKVTQSSRYLVKRTGEKVFLECVQDMDHENMFWYRQDPGLGLRLIYFSYDVKMKEKGDIPEGYSVSREKKERFSLILESASTNQTSMYLCASTGRYEQYFGPGTRLTVT.

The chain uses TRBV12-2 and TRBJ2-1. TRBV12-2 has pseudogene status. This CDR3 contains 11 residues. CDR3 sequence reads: CASRLRDEQFF. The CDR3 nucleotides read TGTGCAAGTCGCTTAAGGGATGAGCAGTTCTTC.

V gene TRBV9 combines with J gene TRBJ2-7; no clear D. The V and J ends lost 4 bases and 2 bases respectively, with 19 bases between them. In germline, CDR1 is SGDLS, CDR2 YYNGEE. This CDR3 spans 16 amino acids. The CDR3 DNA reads TGTGCCAGCAGCCCCCAGGACCGCAGAGTAACCTACGAGCAGTACTTC. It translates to CASSPQDRRVTYEQYF.

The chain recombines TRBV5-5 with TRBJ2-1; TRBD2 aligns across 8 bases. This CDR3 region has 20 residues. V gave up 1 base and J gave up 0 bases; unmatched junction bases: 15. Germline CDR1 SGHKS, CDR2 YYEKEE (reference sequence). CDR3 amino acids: CASSLRAVGAGTSSYNEQFF. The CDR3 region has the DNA TGTGCCAGCAGCTTGCGGGCAGTAGGAGCCGGGACTAGCTCCTACAATGAGCAGTTCTTC.

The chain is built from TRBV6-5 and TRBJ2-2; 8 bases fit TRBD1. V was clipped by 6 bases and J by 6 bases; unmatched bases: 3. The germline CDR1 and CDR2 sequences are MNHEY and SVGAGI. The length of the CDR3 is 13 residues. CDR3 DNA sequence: TGTGCCAGCAGACAGGGGGTTGCCGGGGAGCTGTTTTTT. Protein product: CASRQGVAGELFF.

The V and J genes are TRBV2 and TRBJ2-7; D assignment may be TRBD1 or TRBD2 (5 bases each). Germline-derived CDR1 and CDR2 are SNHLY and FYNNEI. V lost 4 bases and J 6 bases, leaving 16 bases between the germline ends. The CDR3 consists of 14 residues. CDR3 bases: TGTGCCAGCAGTGGGGTCCAGAGGGGTTCCGAGCAGTACTTC. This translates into CASSGVQRGSEQYF.

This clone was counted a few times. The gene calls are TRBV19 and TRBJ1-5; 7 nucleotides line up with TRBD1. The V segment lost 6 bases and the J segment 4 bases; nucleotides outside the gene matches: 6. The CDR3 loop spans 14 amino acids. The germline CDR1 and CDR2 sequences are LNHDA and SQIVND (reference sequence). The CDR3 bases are TGTGCCAGTAGGGTCGTACAGGGGAATCAGCCCCAGCATTTT. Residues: CASRVVQGNQPQHF.

CDR3 in amino acids: CASGGIVSDTQYF. CDR3 sequence (DNA): TGTGCCAGCGGCGGGATCGTTTCAGATACGCAGTATTTT. The J gene is TRBJ2-3, the V gene TRBV6-1, with D maybe TRBD2 (6 bases). The CDR3 loop spans 13 amino acids. The germline V and J ends were trimmed by 8 bases and 4 bases, with 13 bases remaining between them. Germline V CDR1 and CDR2: MNHNS, SASEGT.

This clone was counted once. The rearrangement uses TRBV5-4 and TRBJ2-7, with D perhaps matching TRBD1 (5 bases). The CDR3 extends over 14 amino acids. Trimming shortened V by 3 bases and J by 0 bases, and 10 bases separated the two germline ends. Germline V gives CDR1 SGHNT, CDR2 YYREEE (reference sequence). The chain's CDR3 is CASSSDMSSYEQYF. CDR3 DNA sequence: TGTGCCAGCAGCTCGGACATGAGCTCCTACGAGCAGTACTTC.

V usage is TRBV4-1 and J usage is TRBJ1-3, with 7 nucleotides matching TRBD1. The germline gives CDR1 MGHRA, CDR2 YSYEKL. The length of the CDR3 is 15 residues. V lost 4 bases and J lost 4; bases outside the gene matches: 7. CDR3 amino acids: CASSRIGDRGNTIYF. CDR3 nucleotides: TGCGCCAGCAGCCGGATAGGGGACAGAGGAAACACCATATATTTT.

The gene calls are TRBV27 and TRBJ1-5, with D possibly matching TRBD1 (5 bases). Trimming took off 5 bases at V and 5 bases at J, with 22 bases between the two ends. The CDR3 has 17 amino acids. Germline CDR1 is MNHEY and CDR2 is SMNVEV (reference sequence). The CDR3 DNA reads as TGTGCCAGCAGTCCCCCGCCCCGGGCAGAGGGGTATCAGCCCCAGCATTTT. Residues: CASSPPPRAEGYQPQHF.

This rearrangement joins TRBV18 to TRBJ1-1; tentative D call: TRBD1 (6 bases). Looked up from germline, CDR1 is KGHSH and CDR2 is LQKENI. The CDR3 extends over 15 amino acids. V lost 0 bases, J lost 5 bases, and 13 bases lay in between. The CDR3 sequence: CASSPPGRGGTEAFF. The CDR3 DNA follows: TGTGCCAGCTCACCACCCGGGCGAGGGGGAACTGAAGCTTTCTTT.

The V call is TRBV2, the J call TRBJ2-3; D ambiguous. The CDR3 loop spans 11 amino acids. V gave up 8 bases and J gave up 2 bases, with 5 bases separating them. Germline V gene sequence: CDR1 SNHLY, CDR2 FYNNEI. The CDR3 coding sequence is TGTGCCAGCGACCTCACAGATACGCAGTATTTT. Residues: CASDLTDTQYF.

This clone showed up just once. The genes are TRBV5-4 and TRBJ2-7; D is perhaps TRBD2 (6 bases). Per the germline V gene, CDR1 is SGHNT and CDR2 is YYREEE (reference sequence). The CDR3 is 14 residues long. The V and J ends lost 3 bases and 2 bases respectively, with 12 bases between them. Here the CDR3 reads CASSSNPGAYEQYF. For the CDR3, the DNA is TGTGCCAGCAGCTCAAACCCGGGGGCCTACGAGCAGTACTTC.

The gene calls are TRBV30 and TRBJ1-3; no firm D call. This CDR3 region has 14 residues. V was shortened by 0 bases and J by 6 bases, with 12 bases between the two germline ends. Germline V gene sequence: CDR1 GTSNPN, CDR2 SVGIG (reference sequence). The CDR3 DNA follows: TGTGCCTGGAGTGTGGCAGGATTTTCAAACACCATATATTTT. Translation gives CAWSVAGFSNTIYF.

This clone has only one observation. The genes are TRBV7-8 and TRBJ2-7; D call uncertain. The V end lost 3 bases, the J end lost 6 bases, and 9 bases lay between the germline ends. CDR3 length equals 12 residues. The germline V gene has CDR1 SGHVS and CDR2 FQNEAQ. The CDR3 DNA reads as TGTGCCAGCAGCTTCCTGGTTGGCGAGCAGTACTTC. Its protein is CASSFLVGEQYF.

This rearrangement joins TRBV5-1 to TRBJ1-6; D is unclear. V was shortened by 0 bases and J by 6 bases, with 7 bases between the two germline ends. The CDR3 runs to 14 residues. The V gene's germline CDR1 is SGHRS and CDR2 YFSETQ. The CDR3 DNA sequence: TGCGCCAGCAGCTTGGACAGCCCTAATTCACCCCTCCACTTT. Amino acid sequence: CASSLDSPNSPLHF. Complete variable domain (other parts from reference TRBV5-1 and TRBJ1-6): KAGVTQTPRYLIKTRGQQVTLSCSPISGHRSVSWYQQTPGQGLQFLFEYFSETQRNKGNFPGRFSGRQFSNSRSEMNVSTLELGDSALYLCASSLDSPNSPLHFGNGTRLTVT.